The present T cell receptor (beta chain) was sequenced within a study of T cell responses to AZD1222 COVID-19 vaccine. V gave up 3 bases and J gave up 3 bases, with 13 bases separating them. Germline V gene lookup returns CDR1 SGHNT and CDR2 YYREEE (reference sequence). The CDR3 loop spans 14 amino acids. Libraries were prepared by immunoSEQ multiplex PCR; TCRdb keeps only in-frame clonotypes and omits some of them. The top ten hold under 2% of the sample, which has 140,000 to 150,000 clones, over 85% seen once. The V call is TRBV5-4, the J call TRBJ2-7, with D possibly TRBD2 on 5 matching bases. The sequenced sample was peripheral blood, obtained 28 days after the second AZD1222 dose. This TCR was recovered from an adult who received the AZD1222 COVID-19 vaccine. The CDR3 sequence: CASSSWTGDYEQYF. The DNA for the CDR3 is TGTGCCAGCAGCTCTTGGACTGGAGACTACGAGCAGTACTTC.